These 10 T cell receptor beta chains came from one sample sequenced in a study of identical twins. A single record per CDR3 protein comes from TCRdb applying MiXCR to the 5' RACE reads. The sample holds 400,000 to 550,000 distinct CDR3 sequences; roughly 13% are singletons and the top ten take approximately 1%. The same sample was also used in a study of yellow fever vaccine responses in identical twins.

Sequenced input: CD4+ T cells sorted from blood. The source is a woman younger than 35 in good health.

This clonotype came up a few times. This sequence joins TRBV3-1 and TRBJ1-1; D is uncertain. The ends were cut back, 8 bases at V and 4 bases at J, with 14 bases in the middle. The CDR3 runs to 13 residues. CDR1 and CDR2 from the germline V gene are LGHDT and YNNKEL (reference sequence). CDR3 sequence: CASGDLGGTEAFF. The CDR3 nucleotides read TGTGCCAGCGGGGATTTGGGAGGCACTGAAGCTTTCTTT. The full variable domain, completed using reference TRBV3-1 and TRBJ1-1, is DTAVSQTPKYLVTQMGNDKSIKCEQNLGHDTMYWYKQDSKKFLKIMFSYNNKELIINETVPNRFSPKSPDKAHLNLHINSLELGDSAVYFCASGDLGGTEAFFGQGTRLTVV.

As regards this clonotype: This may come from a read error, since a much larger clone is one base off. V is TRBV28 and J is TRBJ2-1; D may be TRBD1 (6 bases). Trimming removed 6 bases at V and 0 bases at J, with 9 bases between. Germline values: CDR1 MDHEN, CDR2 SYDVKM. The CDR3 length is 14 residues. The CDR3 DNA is TGTGCCAGCAGGAGGGACAACTCCTACAATGAGCAGTTCTTC. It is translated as CASRRDNSYNEQFF.

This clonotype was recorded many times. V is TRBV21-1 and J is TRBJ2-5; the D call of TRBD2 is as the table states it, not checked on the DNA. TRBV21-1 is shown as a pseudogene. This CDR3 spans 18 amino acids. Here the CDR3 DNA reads TGTGCCAGCAGCAATCGAAATGCGGGGGAGGAGGGAAGGAAGACCCAGTACTTC. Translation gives CASSNRNAGEEGRKTQYF.

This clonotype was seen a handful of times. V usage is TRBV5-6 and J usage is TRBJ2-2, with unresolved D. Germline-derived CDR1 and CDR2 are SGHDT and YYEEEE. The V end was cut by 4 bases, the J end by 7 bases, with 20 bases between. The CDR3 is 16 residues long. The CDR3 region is CASSLPPGRKDGELFF. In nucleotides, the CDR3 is TGTGCCAGCAGCCTTCCGCCGGGCCGTAAGGACGGGGAGCTGTTTTTT.

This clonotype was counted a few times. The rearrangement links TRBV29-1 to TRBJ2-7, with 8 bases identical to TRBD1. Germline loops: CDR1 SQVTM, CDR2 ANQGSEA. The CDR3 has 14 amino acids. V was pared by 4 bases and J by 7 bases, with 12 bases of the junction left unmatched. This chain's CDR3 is CSVVDRGRGREQYF. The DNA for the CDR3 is TGCAGCGTTGTCGACAGGGGACGGGGAAGGGAGCAGTACTTC.

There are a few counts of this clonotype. DNA for the CDR3: TGCAGTGCTAGGTCCAGGACCGGCTACACCTTC. It specifies CSARSRTGYTF. The chain is built from TRBV20-1 and TRBJ1-2; D ambiguous. Germline V gives CDR1 DFQATT, CDR2 SNEGSKA (reference sequence). Trimming cost V 3 bases and J 8 bases, with 10 bases left between them. CDR3 size: 11 residues.

CDR3 sequence: CASSQNRIEDTQYF. The DNA of the CDR3 is TGTGCCAGCAGCCAGAATAGGATCGAAGATACGCAGTATTTT. This chain links TRBV4-2 with TRBJ2-3, with D hard to call. Germline CDR1 is LGHNA and CDR2 is YNFKEQ. The CDR3 has 14 amino acids. V gave up 3 bases and J gave up 5 bases, with 12 bases separating them.

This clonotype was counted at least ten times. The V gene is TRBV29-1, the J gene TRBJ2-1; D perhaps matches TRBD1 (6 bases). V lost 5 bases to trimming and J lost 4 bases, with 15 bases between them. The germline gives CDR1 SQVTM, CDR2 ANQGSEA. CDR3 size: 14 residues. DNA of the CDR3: TGCAGCGTTCCAAGACAAGGGGGTTACAATGAGCAGTTCTTC. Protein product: CSVPRQGGYNEQFF.

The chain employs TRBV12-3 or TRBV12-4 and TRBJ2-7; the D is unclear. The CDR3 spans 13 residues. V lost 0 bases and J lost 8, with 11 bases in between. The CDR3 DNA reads TGTGCCAGCAGTTTAGCCGGCAATGGGAAGCAGTACTTC. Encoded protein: CASSLAGNGKQYF.

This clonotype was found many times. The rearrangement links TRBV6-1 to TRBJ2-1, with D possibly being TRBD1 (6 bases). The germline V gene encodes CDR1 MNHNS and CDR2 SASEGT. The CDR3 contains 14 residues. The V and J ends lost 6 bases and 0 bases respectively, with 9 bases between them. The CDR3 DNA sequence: TGTGCCAGCAGGGGGACAAGCTCCTACAATGAGCAGTTCTTC. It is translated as CASRGTSSYNEQFF.